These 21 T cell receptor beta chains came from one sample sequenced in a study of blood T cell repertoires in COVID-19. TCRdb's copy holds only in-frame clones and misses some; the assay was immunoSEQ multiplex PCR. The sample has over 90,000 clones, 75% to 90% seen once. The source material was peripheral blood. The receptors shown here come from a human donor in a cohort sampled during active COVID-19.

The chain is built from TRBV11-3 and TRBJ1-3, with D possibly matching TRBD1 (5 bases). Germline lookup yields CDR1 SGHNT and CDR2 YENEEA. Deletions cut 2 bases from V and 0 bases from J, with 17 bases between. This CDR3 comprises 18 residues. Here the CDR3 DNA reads TGTGCCAGCAGCTTATTCAAAGGGGCAGCCTCCTCTGGAAACACCATATATTTT. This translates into CASSLFKGAASSGNTIYF.

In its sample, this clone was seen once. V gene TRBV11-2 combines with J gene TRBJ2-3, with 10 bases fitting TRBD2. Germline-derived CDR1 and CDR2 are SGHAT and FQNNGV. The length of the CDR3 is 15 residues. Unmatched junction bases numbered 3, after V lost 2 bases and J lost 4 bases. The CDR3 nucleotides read TGTGCCAGCAGCTTAATACTAGCGGGGTCAGATACGCAGTATTTT. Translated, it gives CASSLILAGSDTQYF.

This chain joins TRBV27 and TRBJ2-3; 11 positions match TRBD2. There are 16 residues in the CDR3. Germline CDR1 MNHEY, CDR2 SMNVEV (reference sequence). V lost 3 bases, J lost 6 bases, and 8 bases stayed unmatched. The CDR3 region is CASSFHLAGGQDTQYF. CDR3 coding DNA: TGTGCCAGCAGTTTTCATCTAGCGGGGGGCCAGGATACGCAGTATTTT.

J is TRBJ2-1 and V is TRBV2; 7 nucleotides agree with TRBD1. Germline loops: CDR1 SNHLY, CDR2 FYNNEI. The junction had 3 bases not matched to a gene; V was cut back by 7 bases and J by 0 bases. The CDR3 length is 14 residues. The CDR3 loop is CASKAGGSYNEQFF. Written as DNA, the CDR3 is TGTGCCAGCAAGGCAGGGGGCTCCTACAATGAGCAGTTCTTC.

CDR3 protein: CASSAGTGEVSYEQYF. In nucleotides, the CDR3 is TGTGCCAGCAGCGCCGGGACAGGGGAAGTTTCCTACGAGCAGTACTTC. This chain uses TRBV7-2 with TRBJ2-7, with 10 bases that match TRBD1. The germline gives CDR1 SGHTA, CDR2 FQGNSA. V trimming: 5 bases; J trimming: 1 base; junction bases outside the gene matches: 8. CDR3 size: 16 residues.

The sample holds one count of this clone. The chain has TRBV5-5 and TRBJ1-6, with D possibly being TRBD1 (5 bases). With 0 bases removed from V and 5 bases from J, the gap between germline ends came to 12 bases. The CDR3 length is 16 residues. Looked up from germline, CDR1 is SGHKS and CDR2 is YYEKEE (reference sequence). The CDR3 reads CASSLGGGRDNSPLHF. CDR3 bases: TGTGCCAGCAGCTTGGGCGGGGGTCGGGATAATTCACCCCTCCACTTT.

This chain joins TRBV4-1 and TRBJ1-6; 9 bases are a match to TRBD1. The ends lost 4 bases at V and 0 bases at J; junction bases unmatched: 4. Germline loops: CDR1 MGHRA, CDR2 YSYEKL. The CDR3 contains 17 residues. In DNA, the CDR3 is TGCGCCAGCAGCCCGGACAGGGGTGGCTCCTATAATTCACCCCTCCACTTT. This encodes CASSPDRGGSYNSPLHF.

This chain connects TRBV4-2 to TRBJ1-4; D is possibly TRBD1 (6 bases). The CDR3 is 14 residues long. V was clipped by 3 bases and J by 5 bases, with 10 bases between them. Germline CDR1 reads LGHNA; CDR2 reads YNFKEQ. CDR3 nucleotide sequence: TGTGCCAGCAGCCAGCAAACAGGGAATGAAAAACTGTTTTTT. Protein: CASSQQTGNEKLFF.

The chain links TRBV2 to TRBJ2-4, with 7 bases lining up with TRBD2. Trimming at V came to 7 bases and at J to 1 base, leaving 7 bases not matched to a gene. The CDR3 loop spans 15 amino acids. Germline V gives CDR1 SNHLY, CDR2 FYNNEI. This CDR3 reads CASTPGGSAKNIQYF. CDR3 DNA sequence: TGTGCCAGCACTCCGGGGGGATCGGCCAAAAACATTCAGTACTTC.

The CDR3 here is CASSGAVNTEAFF. The CDR3 bases are TGTGCCAGCAGTGGGGCAGTGAACACTGAAGCTTTCTTT. The gene calls are TRBV2 and TRBJ1-1; no definite D call. This CDR3 is built from 13 residues. Germline assignment: CDR1 SNHLY and CDR2 FYNNEI. V lost 4 bases, J lost 0 bases, and 6 bases lay in between.

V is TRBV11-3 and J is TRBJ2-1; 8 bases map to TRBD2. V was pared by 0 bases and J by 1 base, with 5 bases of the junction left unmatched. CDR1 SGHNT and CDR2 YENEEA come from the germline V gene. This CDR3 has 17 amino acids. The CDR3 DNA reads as TGTGCCAGCAGCTTAGAAATCACGGGGGGGTCCTACAATGAGCAGTTCTTC. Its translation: CASSLEITGGSYNEQFF.

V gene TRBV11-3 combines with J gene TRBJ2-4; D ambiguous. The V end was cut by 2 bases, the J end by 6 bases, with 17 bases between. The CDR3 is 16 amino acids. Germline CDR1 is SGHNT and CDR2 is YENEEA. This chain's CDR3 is CASSLQVHPSLNIQYF. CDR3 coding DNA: TGTGCCAGCAGCTTACAGGTCCATCCAAGCCTAAACATTCAGTACTTC.

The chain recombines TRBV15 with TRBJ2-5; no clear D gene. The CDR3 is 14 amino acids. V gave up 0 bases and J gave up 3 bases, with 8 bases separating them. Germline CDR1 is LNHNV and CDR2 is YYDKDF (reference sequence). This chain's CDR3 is CATSRDGYEETQYF. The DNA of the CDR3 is TGTGCCACCAGCAGAGACGGGTACGAAGAGACCCAGTACTTC.

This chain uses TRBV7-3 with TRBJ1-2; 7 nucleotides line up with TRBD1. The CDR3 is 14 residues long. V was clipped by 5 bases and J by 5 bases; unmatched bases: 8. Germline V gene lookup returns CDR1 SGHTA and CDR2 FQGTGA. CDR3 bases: TGTGCCAGCAGCCCCGGGGGACAGCCTTATGGCTACACCTTC. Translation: CASSPGGQPYGYTF.

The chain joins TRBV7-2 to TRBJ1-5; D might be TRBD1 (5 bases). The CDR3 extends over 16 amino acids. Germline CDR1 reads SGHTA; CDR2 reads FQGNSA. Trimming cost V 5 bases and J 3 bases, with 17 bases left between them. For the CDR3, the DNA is TGTGCCAGCAGCATAAATCCCGGGGGTATCAATCAGCCCCAGCATTTT. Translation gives CASSINPGGINQPQHF.

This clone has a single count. CDR3 in DNA: TGTGCCACCGTAATGTGGGCAGTATCCTACGAGCAGTACTTC. Its protein product is CATVMWAVSYEQYF. This chain uses TRBV6-5 with TRBJ2-7; D gene unclear. V was pared by 10 bases and J by 1 base, with 17 bases between. The CDR3 is made up of 14 amino acids. Germline CDR1 and CDR2: MNHEY and SVGAGI.

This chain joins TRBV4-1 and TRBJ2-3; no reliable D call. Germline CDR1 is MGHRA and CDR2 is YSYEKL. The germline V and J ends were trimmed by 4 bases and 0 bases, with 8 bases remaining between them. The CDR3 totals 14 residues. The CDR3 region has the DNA TGCGCCAGCAGCCCTTCGACTAGCACAGATACGCAGTATTTT. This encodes CASSPSTSTDTQYF.

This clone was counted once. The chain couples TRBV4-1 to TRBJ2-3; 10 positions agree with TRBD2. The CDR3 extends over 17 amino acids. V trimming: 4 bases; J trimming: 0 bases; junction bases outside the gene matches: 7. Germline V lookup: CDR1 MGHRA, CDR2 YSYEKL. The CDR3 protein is CASSRGLAGASTDTQYF. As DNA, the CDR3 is TGCGCCAGCAGCCGGGGGCTAGCGGGAGCTAGCACAGATACGCAGTATTTT.

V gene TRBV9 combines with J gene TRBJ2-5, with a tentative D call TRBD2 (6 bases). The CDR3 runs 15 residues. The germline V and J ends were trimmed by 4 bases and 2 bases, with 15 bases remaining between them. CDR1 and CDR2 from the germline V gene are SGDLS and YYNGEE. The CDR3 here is CASSSRGTSQETQYF. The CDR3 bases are TGTGCCAGCAGCAGCCGAGGGACTTCGCAAGAGACCCAGTACTTC.

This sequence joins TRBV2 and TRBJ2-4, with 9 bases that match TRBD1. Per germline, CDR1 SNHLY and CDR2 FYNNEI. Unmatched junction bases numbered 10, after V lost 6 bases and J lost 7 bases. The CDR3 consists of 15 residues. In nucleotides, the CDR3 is TGTGCCAGCAGGGTATCCGGGACAGGGTTGAACATTCAGTACTTC. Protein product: CASRVSGTGLNIQYF.

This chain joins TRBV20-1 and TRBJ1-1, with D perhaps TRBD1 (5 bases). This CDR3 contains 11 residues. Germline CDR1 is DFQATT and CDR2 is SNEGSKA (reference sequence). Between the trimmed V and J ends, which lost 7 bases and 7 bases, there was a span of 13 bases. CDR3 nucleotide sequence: TGCAGTGTTGGGGGGGTCGTTGAAGCTTTCTTT. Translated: CSVGGVVEAFF.